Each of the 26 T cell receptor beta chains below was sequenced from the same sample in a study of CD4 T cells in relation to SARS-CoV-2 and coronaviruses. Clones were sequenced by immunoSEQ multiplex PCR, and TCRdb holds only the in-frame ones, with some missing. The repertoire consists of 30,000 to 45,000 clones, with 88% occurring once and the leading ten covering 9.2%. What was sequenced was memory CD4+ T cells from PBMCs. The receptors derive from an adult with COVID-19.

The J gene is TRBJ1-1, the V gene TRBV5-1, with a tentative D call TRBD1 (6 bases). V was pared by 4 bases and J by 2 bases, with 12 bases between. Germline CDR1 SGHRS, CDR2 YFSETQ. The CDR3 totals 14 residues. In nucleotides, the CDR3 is TGCGCCAGCAGCCTCACGGGGGCTAACACTGAAGCTTTCTTT. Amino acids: CASSLTGANTEAFF.

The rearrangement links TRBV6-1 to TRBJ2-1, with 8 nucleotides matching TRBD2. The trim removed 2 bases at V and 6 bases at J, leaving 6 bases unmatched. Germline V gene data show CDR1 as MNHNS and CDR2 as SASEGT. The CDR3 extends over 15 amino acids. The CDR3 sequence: CASSEFRGGSNEQFF. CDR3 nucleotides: TGTGCCAGCAGTGAATTCCGGGGGGGCAGCAATGAGCAGTTCTTC.

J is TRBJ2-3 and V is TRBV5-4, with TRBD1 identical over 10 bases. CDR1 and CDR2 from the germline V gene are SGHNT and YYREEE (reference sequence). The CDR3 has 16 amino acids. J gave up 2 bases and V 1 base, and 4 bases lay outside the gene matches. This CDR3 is CASSLRTGGNTDTQYF. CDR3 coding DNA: TGTGCCAGCAGCTTGCGGACAGGGGGGAACACAGATACGCAGTATTTT.

Here the CDR3 DNA reads TGTGCCAGCAGCCAAAATTCAGGGAATGAAGCTTTCTTT. Its protein is CASSQNSGNEAFF. V gene TRBV3-1 (or the pseudogene TRBV3-2) combines with J gene TRBJ1-1; TRBD1 is a possible D gene (5 bases). V lost 2 bases and J lost 7, with 11 bases in between. The CDR3 is 13 residues long. Germline lookup yields CDR1 LGHDT and CDR2 YNNKEL (reference sequence).

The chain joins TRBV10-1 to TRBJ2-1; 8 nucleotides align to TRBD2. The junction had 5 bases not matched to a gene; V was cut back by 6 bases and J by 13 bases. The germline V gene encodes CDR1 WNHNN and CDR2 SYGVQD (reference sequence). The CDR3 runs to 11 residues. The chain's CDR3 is CASRTGTRQFF. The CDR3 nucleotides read TGCGCCAGCAGAACTGGGACTAGACAGTTCTTC.

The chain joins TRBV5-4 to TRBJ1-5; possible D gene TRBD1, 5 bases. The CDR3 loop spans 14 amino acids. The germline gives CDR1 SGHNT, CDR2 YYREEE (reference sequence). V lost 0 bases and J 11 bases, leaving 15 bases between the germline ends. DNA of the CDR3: TGTGCCAGCAGCTTGGACGGGACCCCTGGTTCCCAGCATTTT. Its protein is CASSLDGTPGSQHF.

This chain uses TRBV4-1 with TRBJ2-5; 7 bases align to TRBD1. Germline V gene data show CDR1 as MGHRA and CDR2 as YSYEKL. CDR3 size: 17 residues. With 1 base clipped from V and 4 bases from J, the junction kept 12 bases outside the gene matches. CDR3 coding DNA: TGCGCCAGCAGCCAAGCCCCCGACAGGGATAAGAGAGAGACCCAGTACTTC. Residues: CASSQAPDRDKRETQYF.

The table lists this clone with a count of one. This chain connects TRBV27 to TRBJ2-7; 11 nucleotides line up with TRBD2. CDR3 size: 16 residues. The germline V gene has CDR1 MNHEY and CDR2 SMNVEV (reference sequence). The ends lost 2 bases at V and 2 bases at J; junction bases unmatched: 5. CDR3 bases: TGTGCCAGCAGTTTACTAGCGGGGGGAAATCCCTACGAGCAGTACTTC. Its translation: CASSLLAGGNPYEQYF.

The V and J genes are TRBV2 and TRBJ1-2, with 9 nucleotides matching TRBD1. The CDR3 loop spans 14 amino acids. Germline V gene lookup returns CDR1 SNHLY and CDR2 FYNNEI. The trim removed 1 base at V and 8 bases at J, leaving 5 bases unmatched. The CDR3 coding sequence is TGTGCCAGCAGTGAAGGACAGGGGGTCAGGGGCTACACCTTC. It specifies CASSEGQGVRGYTF.

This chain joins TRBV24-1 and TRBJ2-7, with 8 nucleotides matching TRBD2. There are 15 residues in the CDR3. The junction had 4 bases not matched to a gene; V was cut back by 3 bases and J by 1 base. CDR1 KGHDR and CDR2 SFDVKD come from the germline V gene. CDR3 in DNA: TGTGCCACCAGTGATAGAAGCGGGGGTTCCTACGAGCAGTACTTC. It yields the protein CATSDRSGGSYEQYF.

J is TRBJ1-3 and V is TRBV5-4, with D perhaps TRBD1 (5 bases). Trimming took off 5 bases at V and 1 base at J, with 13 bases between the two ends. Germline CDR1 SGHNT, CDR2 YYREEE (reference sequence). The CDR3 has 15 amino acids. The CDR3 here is CASSPVGGSGNTIYF. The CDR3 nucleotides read TGTGCCAGCAGTCCCGTCGGGGGGTCTGGAAACACCATATATTTT.

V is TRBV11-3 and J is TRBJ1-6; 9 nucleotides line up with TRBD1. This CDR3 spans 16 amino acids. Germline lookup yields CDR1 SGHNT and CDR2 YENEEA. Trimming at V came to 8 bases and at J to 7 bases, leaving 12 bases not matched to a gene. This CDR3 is CASRKNTGQGNSPLHF. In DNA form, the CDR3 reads TGTGCCAGCCGAAAGAATACTGGACAGGGGAATTCACCCCTCCACTTT. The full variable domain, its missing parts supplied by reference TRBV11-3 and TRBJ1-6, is EAGVVQSPRYKIIEKKQPVAFWCNPISGHNTLYWYLQNLGQGPELLIRYENEEAVDDSQLPKDRFSAERLKGVDSTLKIQPAELGDSAVYLCASRKNTGQGNSPLHFGNGTRLTVT.

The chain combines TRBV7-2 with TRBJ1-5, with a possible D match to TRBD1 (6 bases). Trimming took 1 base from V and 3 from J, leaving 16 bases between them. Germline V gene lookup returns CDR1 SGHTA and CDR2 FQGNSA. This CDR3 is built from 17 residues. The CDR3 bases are TGTGCCAGCAGCTTAGGTGGGGGGCTTGGACACAATCAGCCCCAGCATTTT. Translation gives CASSLGGGLGHNQPQHF.

The CDR3 sequence is CASSDMGNQPQHF. In nucleotides, the CDR3 is TGTGCCAGCAGTGATATGGGCAATCAGCCCCAGCATTTT. V gene TRBV25-1 combines with J gene TRBJ1-5, with unresolved D. Trimming cost V 3 bases and J 2 bases, with 5 bases left between them. CDR1 and CDR2 (germline): MGHDK, SYGVNS. The CDR3 consists of 13 residues.

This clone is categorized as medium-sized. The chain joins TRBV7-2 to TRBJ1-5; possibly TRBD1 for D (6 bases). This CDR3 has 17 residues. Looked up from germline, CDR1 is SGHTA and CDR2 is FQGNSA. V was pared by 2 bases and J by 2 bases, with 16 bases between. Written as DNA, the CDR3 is TGTGCCAGCAGCTTACGCGCGGCAGGGGATGGCAATCAGCCCCAGCATTTT. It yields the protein CASSLRAAGDGNQPQHF. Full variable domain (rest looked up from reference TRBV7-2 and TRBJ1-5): GAGVSQSPSNKVTEKGKDVELRCDPISGHTALYWYRQSLGQGLEFLIYFQGNSAPDKSGLPSDRFSAERTGGSVSTLTIQRTQQEDSAVYLCASSLRAAGDGNQPQHFGDGTRLSIL.

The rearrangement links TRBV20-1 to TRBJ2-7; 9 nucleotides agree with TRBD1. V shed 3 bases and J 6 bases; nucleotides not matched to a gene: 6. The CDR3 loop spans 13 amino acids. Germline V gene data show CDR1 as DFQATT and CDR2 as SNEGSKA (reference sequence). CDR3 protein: CSASSGQGIEQYF. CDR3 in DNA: TGCAGTGCTAGTTCCGGACAGGGGATCGAGCAGTACTTC.

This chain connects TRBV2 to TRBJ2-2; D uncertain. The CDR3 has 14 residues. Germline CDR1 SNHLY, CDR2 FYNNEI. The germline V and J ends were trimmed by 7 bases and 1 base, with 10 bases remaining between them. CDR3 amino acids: CASIGPLNTGELFF. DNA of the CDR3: TGTGCCAGCATCGGACCACTGAACACCGGGGAGCTGTTTTTT. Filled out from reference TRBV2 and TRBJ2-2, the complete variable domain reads EPEVTQTPSHQVTQMGQEVILRCVPISNHLYFYWYRQILGQKVEFLVSFYNNEISEKSEIFDDQFSVERPDGSNFTLKIRSTKLEDSAMYFCASIGPLNTGELFFGEGSRLTVL.

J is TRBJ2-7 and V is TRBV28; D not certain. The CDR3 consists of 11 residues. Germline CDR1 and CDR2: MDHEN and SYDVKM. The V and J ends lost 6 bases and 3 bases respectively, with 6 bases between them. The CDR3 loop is CASSKYYEQYF. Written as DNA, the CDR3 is TGTGCCAGCAGCAAATACTACGAGCAGTACTTC.

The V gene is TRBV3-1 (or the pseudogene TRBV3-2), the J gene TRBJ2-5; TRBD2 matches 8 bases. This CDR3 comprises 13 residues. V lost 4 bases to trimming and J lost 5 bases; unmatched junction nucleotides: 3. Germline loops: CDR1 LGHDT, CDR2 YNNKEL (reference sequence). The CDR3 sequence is CASSPGGWETQYF. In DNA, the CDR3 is TGTGCCAGCAGCCCGGGAGGGTGGGAGACCCAGTACTTC.

CDR3 in DNA: TGTGCCATCAGTGAAGTCGAGATCTATGGCTACACCTTC. This translates into CAISEVEIYGYTF. The V and J genes are TRBV10-3 and TRBJ1-2; D not certain. There are 13 residues in the CDR3. Trimming removed 3 bases at V and 4 bases at J, with 9 bases between. Germline V gene sequence: CDR1 ENHRY, CDR2 SYGVKD.

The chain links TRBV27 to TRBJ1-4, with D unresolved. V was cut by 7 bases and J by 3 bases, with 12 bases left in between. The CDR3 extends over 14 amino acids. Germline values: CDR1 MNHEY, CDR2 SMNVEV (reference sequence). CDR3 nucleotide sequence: TGTGCCAGCAAGTTATCGTCTGCTAATGAAAAACTGTTTTTT. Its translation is CASKLSSANEKLFF.

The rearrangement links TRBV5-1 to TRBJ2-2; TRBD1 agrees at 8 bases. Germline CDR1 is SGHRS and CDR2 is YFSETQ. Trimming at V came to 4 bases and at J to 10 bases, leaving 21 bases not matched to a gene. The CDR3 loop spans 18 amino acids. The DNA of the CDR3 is TGCGCCAGCAGCCCTACGACCTCCGGGACAGGAACCTCGGCGGAGCTGTTTTTT. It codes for CASSPTTSGTGTSAELFF.

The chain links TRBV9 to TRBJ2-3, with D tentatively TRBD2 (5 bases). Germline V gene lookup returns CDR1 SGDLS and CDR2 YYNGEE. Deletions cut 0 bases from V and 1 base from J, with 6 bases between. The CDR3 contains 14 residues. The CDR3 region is CASSVDGGTDTQYF. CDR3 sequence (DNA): TGTGCCAGCAGCGTAGACGGGGGCACAGATACGCAGTATTTT.

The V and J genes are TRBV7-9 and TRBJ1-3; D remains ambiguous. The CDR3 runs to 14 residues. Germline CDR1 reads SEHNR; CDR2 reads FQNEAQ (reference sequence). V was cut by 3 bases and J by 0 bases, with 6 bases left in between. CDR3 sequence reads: CASSFGNSGNTIYF. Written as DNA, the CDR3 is TGTGCCAGCAGCTTTGGGAACTCTGGAAACACCATATATTTT. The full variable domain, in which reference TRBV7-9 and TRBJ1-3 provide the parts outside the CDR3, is DTGVSQNPRHKITKRGQNVTFRCDPISEHNRLYWYRQTLGQGPEFLTYFQNEAQLEKSRLLSDRFSAERPKGSFSTLEIQRTEQGDSAMYLCASSFGNSGNTIYFGEGSWLTVV.

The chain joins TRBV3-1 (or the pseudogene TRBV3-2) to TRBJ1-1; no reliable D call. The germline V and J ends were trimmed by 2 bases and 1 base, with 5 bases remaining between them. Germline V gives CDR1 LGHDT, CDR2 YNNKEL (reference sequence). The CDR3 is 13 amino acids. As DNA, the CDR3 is TGTGCCAGCAGCCAACGGCAGAACACTGAAGCTTTCTTT. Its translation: CASSQRQNTEAFF.

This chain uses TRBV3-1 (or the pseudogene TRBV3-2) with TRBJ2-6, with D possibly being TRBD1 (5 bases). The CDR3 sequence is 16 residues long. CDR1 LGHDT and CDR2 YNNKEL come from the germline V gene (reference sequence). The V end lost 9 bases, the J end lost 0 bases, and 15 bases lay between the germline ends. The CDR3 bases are TGTGCCAGTACTACAGGCGATCTCTCTGGGGCCAACGTCCTGACTTTC. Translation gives CASTTGDLSGANVLTF.